The source of this T cell receptor (beta chain) is a study of Ad26.COV2.S vaccination and SARS-CoV-2 variants. Specified treatment: roughly 20 received Ad26.COV2.S at low or high dose, single or two shots; five or six received placebo; per-sample allocation not given. Samples were taken on day 63 after the first vaccine or placebo injection. Some clones are missing from TCRdb's copy, which holds only in-frame ones; the method was immunoSEQ multiplex PCR. Of roughly 420,000 clones in the sample, approximately 88% were seen once. V lost 6 bases and J lost 4, with 13 bases in between. The CDR3 extends over 13 amino acids. In germline, CDR1 is MNHEY, CDR2 SVGAGI.

Specimen: peripheral blood, collected in a trial of Ad26.COV2.S vaccine versus placebo. The chain combines TRBV6-5 with TRBJ2-7; tentatively, D is TRBD2 (5 bases). The TCR sequence derives from a person between 18 and 60 years old who received the Ad26.COV2.S COVID-19 vaccine or a placebo. The DNA of the CDR3 is TGTGCCAGCAGAGCCCCGGGGATTTACGAGCAGTACTTC. This encodes CASRAPGIYEQYF.